Listed here is a single T cell receptor beta chain. Its antigen remains unidentified. The data stem from a study of Tregs in tolerant kidney transplant recipients. Study-wide results and limits: Validation in larger populations is needed because few patients were studied. Activated donor B cell expansion appeared to reveal the most relevant donor-specific TCRbeta repertoire. Biological reproducibility was not directly addressed, but technical replication error appeared minimal.

The table came from immunoSEQ multiplex PCR; TCRdb's copy has only in-frame clones and leaves some out. Here the sample spans under 100,000 clones, roughly nine tenths being singletons. Thawed PBMCs were FACS-sorted into unstimulated CD4+CD25+CD127- regulatory T cells, CD4+CD25- non-regulatory cells, CD4 and CD8 cells. Material for sequencing was CD8+ T cells from blood. The source of this sequence is a human donor in good health.

Written as DNA, the CDR3 is TGTGCCAAACAGAGCTCTGGAAACACCATATATTTT. Translation gives CAKQSSGNTIYF. This chain links TRBV2 with TRBJ1-3; D is ambiguous. The CDR3 has 12 amino acids. Germline lookup yields CDR1 SNHLY and CDR2 FYNNEI. Trimming took off 10 bases at V and 0 bases at J, with 7 bases between the two ends.